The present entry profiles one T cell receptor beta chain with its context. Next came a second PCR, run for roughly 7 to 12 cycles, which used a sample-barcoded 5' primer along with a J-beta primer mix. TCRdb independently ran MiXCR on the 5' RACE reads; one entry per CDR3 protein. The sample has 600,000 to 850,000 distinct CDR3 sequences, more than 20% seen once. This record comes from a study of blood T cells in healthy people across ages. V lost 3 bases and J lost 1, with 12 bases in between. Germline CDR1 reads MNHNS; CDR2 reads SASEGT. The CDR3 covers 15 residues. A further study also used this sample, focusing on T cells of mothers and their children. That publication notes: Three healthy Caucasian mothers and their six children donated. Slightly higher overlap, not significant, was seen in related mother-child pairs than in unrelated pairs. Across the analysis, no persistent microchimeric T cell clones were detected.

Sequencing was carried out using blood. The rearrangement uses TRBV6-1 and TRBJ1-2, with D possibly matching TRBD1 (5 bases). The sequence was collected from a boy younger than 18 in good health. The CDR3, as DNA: TGTGCCAGCAGTGACAGGGCCTTATTTAACTATGGCTACACCTTC. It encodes CASSDRALFNYGYTF.